This paragraph covers one TCR beta chain sequence. These data are taken from a study of blood T cell repertoires in COVID-19. Study overall: Sample material is recorded as cDNA or gDNA derived from T cells, B-cell-depleted T cells, or PBMCs.

Per the germline V gene, CDR1 is SQVTM and CDR2 is ANQGSEA. V shed 8 bases and J 0 bases; nucleotides not matched to a gene: 7. CDR3 length: 14 amino acids. Profiling relied on immunoSEQ multiplex PCR, and the TCRdb table lists in-frame clones only, not all of them. This table has roughly 130,000 clones, approximately 84% appearing once. Across about two dozen US areas, participants ranged in age from about 18 to 90 years. The chain is built from TRBV29-1 and TRBJ2-3, with 8 bases lining up with TRBD2. The sequence was obtained from a man aged 35 to 55 with acute COVID-19. The sample taken for sequencing was PBMCs or T cells enriched from blood (not recorded which). The CDR3 is CSISPGGSTDTQYF. The CDR3 DNA follows: TGCAGCATCTCCCCGGGGGGGAGCACAGATACGCAGTATTTT.